This TCR beta chain was sequenced in a study of T cell clones after liver transplantation. Study at large: TCRbeta sequencing after a pre-transplant mixed lymphocyte reaction identified graft-donor-reactive clones, later tracked in post-transplant blood.

TCRdb's table, derived via immunoSEQ multiplex PCR, lists solely in-frame clones and lacks some. Of around 100,000 clones in the sample, about 86% were seen once. The TCR originated in a human patient who received a liver transplant. The graft donor may have contributed some T cells. Source: CD4+ T cells from blood, taken approximately 45 months after liver transplant.

CDR3 in DNA: TGTGCCAGCAGCGCCGTATCACAGGGAGGCTACGAGCAGTACTTC. Translation gives CASSAVSQGGYEQYF. The rearrangement uses TRBV21-1 and TRBJ2-7. TRBV21-1 is tagged as a pseudogene. The CDR3 has 15 residues.